This T cell receptor beta chain appears in the sequencing data of a study of T cell repertoires in cytomegalovirus infection. Whole-study context: CMV epitopes in the study were HLA-C-restricted (recently identified) and HLA-B-restricted (well studied). CMV infection and matching HLA type were both indicated by public TCR beta signatures.

TCRdb reprocessed the reads with MiXCR, giving one entry per CDR3 protein. The data contain roughly 570,000 distinct CDR3 sequences, 40% of them singletons. Comment on this clonotype: The antigen remains undetermined. Compared with germline, one end of the junction differs, possibly owing to a read error.

Germline-derived CDR1 and CDR2 are SGHVS and FNYEAQ. The CDR3 has 13 amino acids. The sample here was cultured PBMCs, taken from culture after CMV antigen stimulation. The sequence derives from a human donor in good health (CMV status not recorded). Some clones in this sample may be carry-over from other donors' samples. The chain couples TRBV7-6 to TRBJ2-7; no clear D gene. CDR3 region: CTSSRTRNYEQYF. The DNA for the CDR3 is TGTACCAGCAGCAGAACGCGGAACTACGAGCAGTACTTC.